This T cell receptor beta chain was captured in a study of Graves' ophthalmopathy and Graves' hyperthyroidism. This clonotype appeared many times. This CDR3 is built from 15 residues. Germline loops: CDR1 MDHEN, CDR2 SYDVKM. V shed 3 bases, J shed 4 bases, and the junction held 6 bases outside the gene matches. The authors isolated PBMCs from over 7.5 ml of fresh peripheral blood. Researchers took RNA transcripts and amplified TCR beta CDR3 regions from them. After a first-round RT-PCR with HTBI primers, a second-round multiplex PCR was run. TCRdb processed the multiplex PCR reads anew with MiXCR; each CDR3 protein has one entry. Of 350,000 or so distinct CDR3 sequences in the sample, roughly 15% were seen once.

The sample taken for sequencing was peripheral blood. J is TRBJ1-5 and V is TRBV28; 7 nucleotides align to TRBD1. The receptor was isolated from an adult man with Graves' ophthalmopathy. The CDR3 reads CASSLRGGENQPQHF. CDR3 in DNA: TGTGCCAGCAGTTTGAGAGGGGGCGAAAATCAGCCCCAGCATTTT.